These 28 T cell receptor beta chains share one sample of origin, sequenced in a study of blood T cell repertoires in COVID-19. The assay was immunoSEQ multiplex PCR, and TCRdb's table has in-frame clones only and misses some. The data contain 250,000 to 350,000 clones, around 90% of them singletons. What was sequenced was PBMCs or T cells enriched from blood (not recorded which). These receptor sequences come from a woman between 18 and 30 years old with acute COVID-19.

DNA of the CDR3: TGTGCCAGTAGTATAGTGGGTAGCGGGAGCAGTGAATTCTACGAGCAGTACTTC. It translates to CASSIVGSGSSEFYEQYF. The rearrangement joins TRBV19 to TRBJ2-7; TRBD2 matches 9 bases. After removal of 1 base from V and 3 bases from J, the junction contained 13 bases not matched to a gene. This CDR3 is 18 amino acids long. The germline gives CDR1 LNHDA, CDR2 SQIVND (reference sequence). The full variable domain, its missing parts supplied by reference TRBV19 and TRBJ2-7, is DGGITQSPKYLFRKEGQNVTLSCEQNLNHDAMYWYRQDPGQGLRLIYYSQIVNDFQKGDIAEGYSVSREKKESFPLTVTSAQKNPTAFYLCASSIVGSGSSEFYEQYFGPGTRLTVT.

The chain recombines TRBV9 with TRBJ2-3; D remains ambiguous. Germline CDR1 SGDLS, CDR2 YYNGEE. The V end lost 0 bases, the J end lost 6 bases, and 11 bases lay between the germline ends. The CDR3 runs 14 residues. CDR3 in amino acids: CASSVVSSGDTQYF. CDR3 DNA sequence: TGTGCCAGCAGCGTAGTATCGTCCGGGGATACGCAGTATTTT.

The gene calls are TRBV19 and TRBJ1-2; 7 positions match TRBD1. Germline assignment: CDR1 LNHDA and CDR2 SQIVND (reference sequence). CDR3 length equals 16 residues. The V and J ends lost 4 bases and 5 bases, in that order; junction bases with no gene match: 13. The CDR3 sequence: CASSTRQGSSVYGYTF. CDR3 coding DNA: TGTGCCAGTAGTACTCGACAGGGTAGTTCGGTTTATGGCTACACCTTC.

The chain employs TRBV9 and TRBJ1-2; tentatively, D is TRBD1 (5 bases). V lost 0 bases and J 5 bases, leaving 11 bases between the germline ends. The CDR3 is 14 residues long. Germline CDR1 is SGDLS and CDR2 is YYNGEE. The CDR3 DNA reads as TGTGCCAGCAGCGTAGCGGGGGGGGAGTATGGCTACACCTTC. It codes for CASSVAGGEYGYTF.

J is TRBJ2-3 and V is TRBV5-4; 8 bases line up with TRBD2. Germline CDR1 and CDR2: SGHNT and YYREEE (reference sequence). Trimming cost V 4 bases and J 5 bases; bases outside gene matches: 9. CDR3 length equals 15 residues. CDR3 amino acids: CASSPGGGVEDTQYF. In nucleotides, the CDR3 is TGTGCCAGCAGCCCGGGGGGGGGTGTAGAAGATACGCAGTATTTT.

The V and J genes are TRBV4-2 and TRBJ2-7; TRBD2 agrees at 8 bases. This CDR3 contains 15 residues. Trimming cost V 6 bases and J 0 bases; bases outside gene matches: 7. In germline, CDR1 is LGHNA, CDR2 YNFKEQ. The CDR3 region is CASSSVAGNSYEQYF. The CDR3 nucleotides are TGTGCCAGCAGTTCGGTAGCGGGGAACTCCTACGAGCAGTACTTC.

This chain joins TRBV5-6 and TRBJ2-1; D is uncertain. Trimming cost V 3 bases and J 9 bases, with 10 bases left between them. Germline lookup yields CDR1 SGHDT and CDR2 YYEEEE. The CDR3 is 12 amino acids. The CDR3 sequence: CASSSFRGEQFF. Here the CDR3 DNA reads TGTGCCAGCAGCTCATTTAGAGGTGAGCAGTTCTTC.

The chain uses TRBV27 and TRBJ2-7; 9 bases map to TRBD2. The length of the CDR3 is 14 residues. Germline assignment: CDR1 MNHEY and CDR2 SMNVEV (reference sequence). J lost 2 bases, V lost 5 bases, and 4 bases had no gene match. Here the CDR3 DNA reads TGTGCCAGCAGTGTGGGACTAGCAGCCTACGAGCAGTACTTC. Translated: CASSVGLAAYEQYF.

This clone appeared once. The V call is TRBV11-2, the J call TRBJ2-2; 11 bases map to TRBD2. CDR1 and CDR2 (germline): SGHAT, FQNNGV. With V trimmed by 1 base and J by 8 bases, 3 bases remained unmatched. The CDR3 has 15 amino acids. CDR3 DNA: TGTGCCAGCAGCTTAGCACTAGCGGGAGCTGGGGAGCTGTTTTTT. This codes for CASSLALAGAGELFF.

The rearrangement joins TRBV2 to TRBJ1-2, with D perhaps matching TRBD1 (6 bases). The CDR3 spans 13 residues. Germline CDR1 reads SNHLY; CDR2 reads FYNNEI. V gave up 3 bases and J gave up 4 bases, with 9 bases separating them. The CDR3 sequence is CASSDSRGYGYTF. CDR3 bases: TGTGCCAGCAGTGATAGCAGGGGCTATGGCTACACCTTC.

The genes are TRBV7-8 and TRBJ1-6, with 9 bases fitting TRBD1. Trimming removed 5 bases from V and 8 bases from J; junction bases left unmatched: 10. Germline assignment: CDR1 SGHVS and CDR2 FQNEAQ. CDR3 length: 16 amino acids. The CDR3 DNA is TGTGCCAGCAGCGTAGGCGGGACAGGGAGTGATTCACCCCTCCACTTT. This sequence encodes CASSVGGTGSDSPLHF.

This clone has only a few counts. The V and J genes are TRBV7-2 and TRBJ1-1; 8 bases line up with TRBD1. The CDR3 length is 14 residues. The germline gives CDR1 SGHTA, CDR2 FQGNSA. V was pared by 2 bases and J by 1 base, with 0 bases of the junction left unmatched. In nucleotides, the CDR3 is TGTGCCAGCAGCTTACAGGGGGCGAACACTGAAGCTTTCTTT. This codes for CASSLQGANTEAFF.

CDR3 nucleotide sequence: TGTGCCAGCAGCCAAGGAAGCCTCTCCTACAATGAGCAGTTCTTC. Its protein product is CASSQGSLSYNEQFF. The V call is TRBV14, the J call TRBJ2-1, with unresolved D. CDR3 size: 15 residues. The germline V gene encodes CDR1 SGHDN and CDR2 FVKESK. V was pared by 1 base and J by 0 bases, with 7 bases between.

The chain joins TRBV27 to TRBJ1-2; 9 positions match TRBD1. This CDR3 has 16 amino acids. The junction had 9 bases not matched to a gene; V was cut back by 7 bases and J by 0 bases. The germline CDR1 and CDR2 sequences are MNHEY and SMNVEV (reference sequence). The CDR3 region has the DNA TGTGCCAGCACCGGGACAGGGAACGACGCTAACTATGGCTACACCTTC. This gives the protein CASTGTGNDANYGYTF.

The J gene is TRBJ2-7, the V gene TRBV5-1; 8 bases are shared with TRBD2. With 4 bases clipped from V and 3 bases from J, the junction kept 6 bases outside the gene matches. This CDR3 spans 14 amino acids. The germline gives CDR1 SGHRS, CDR2 YFSETQ. In DNA, the CDR3 is TGCGCCAGCAGCCCCGGGAGGGGCGACTACGAGCAGTACTTC. Amino acids: CASSPGRGDYEQYF.

The J gene is TRBJ2-7, the V gene TRBV5-8; TRBD1 matches at 10 bases. After removal of 0 bases from V and 5 bases from J, the junction contained 5 bases not matched to a gene. This CDR3 comprises 15 residues. Germline values: CDR1 SGHTS, CDR2 YDEGEE. The CDR3 spells CASSLGDRGYDEQYF. Written as DNA, the CDR3 is TGTGCCAGCAGCTTGGGGGACAGGGGATACGACGAGCAGTACTTC.

The rearrangement uses TRBV29-1 and TRBJ2-2, with D uncertain. Germline V gives CDR1 SQVTM, CDR2 ANQGSEA. V shed 8 bases and J shed 5 bases, with 12 bases lying between them. CDR3 length: 12 amino acids. CDR3 sequence (DNA): TGCAGCTACGCCTTAACTACCGGGGAGCTGTTTTTT. Its protein is CSYALTTGELFF.

This clone was seen a single time. The chain links TRBV7-9 to TRBJ1-2; D unresolved. V shed 3 bases and J shed 0 bases, with 5 bases lying between them. The CDR3 runs 13 residues. CDR1 is SEHNR and CDR2 is FQNEAQ in the germline V gene (reference sequence). The DNA of the CDR3 is TGTGCCAGCAGCTTGGGCGCTAACTATGGCTACACCTTC. Its translation is CASSLGANYGYTF.

The rearrangement links TRBV5-1 to TRBJ2-3, with 13 bases that match TRBD2. The CDR3 totals 17 residues. Germline CDR1 reads SGHRS; CDR2 reads YFSETQ. The ends lost 2 bases at V and 0 bases at J; junction bases unmatched: 3. The CDR3 is CASSLLTSGGSTDTQYF. CDR3 nucleotide sequence: TGCGCCAGCAGCTTATTGACTAGCGGGGGGAGCACAGATACGCAGTATTTT.

The chain has TRBV3-1 (or the pseudogene TRBV3-2) and TRBJ1-2, with TRBD1 matching 10 bases. The CDR3 totals 12 residues. J gave up 5 bases and V 8 bases, and 2 bases lay outside the gene matches. From germline, CDR1 is LGHDT and CDR2 YNNKEL (reference sequence). DNA for the CDR3: TGTGCCAGCGGACAGGGGGGATATGGCTACACCTTC. This gives the protein CASGQGGYGYTF.

The chain joins TRBV7-3 to TRBJ1-5; 11 bases agree with TRBD1. With V trimmed by 6 bases and J by 7 bases, 5 bases remained unmatched. Germline lookup yields CDR1 SGHTA and CDR2 FQGTGA. The CDR3 is 14 amino acids. In DNA form, the CDR3 reads TGTGCCAGCAGTTGGACAGGGGGCAGGCAGCCCCAGCATTTT. Its protein is CASSWTGGRQPQHF.

This clone occurred once. The chain uses TRBV20-1 and TRBJ2-5; D gene uncertain. Germline CDR1 and CDR2: DFQATT and SNEGSKA (reference sequence). The ends were cut back, 3 bases at V and 2 bases at J, with 13 bases in the middle. This CDR3 region has 14 residues. The CDR3 here is CSASSTIAQETQYF. Here the CDR3 DNA reads TGCAGTGCTAGTTCTACTATTGCGCAAGAGACCCAGTACTTC.

The CDR3 nucleotides are TGTGCCAGCAGCCAAGTTATTAGGAGCTCAAAGAACACTGAAGCTTTCTTT. As protein: CASSQVIRSSKNTEAFF. The chain carries TRBV16 and TRBJ1-1; the D is unclear. Germline V gene data show CDR1 as KGHSY and CDR2 as FQNENV. The V end lost 2 bases, the J end lost 1 base, and 17 bases lay between the germline ends. This CDR3 has 17 residues.

The chain links TRBV24-1 to TRBJ2-2, with TRBD1 matching over 7 bases. Unmatched junction bases numbered 5, after V lost 0 bases and J lost 2 bases. CDR3 size: 17 residues. The germline gives CDR1 KGHDR, CDR2 SFDVKD. The CDR3, as DNA: TGTGCCACCAGTGATTTGTCCGGGACAGTCAACACCGGGGAGCTGTTTTTT. As protein: CATSDLSGTVNTGELFF.

V usage is TRBV9 and J usage is TRBJ2-3; 9 bases are a match to TRBD1. Looked up from germline, CDR1 is SGDLS and CDR2 is YYNGEE. V was pared by 3 bases and J by 3 bases, with 11 bases of the junction left unmatched. The CDR3 loop spans 17 amino acids. The CDR3 reads CASSATRGQGRTDTQYF. CDR3 nucleotides: TGTGCCAGCAGCGCAACCAGGGGACAGGGCCGAACAGATACGCAGTATTTT.

Sample share makes this clone medium-sized. The CDR3 DNA reads as TGTGCCAGCAGTCCCAGATTCCGTTGGGGGCGGGGGACGTTTTGGGTTGAGCAGTTCTTC. Its translation: CASSPRFRWGRGTFWVEQFF. V and J are TRBV28 and TRBJ2-1; perhaps TRBD2 as D (7 bases). Germline V gene data show CDR1 as MDHEN and CDR2 as SYDVKM. This CDR3 contains 20 residues. Trimming shortened V by 5 bases and J by 9 bases, and 35 bases separated the two germline ends.

The chain has TRBV29-1 and TRBJ1-5, with TRBD1 identical over 7 bases. CDR3 size: 15 residues. The J segment lost 3 bases and the V segment lost 7 bases, leaving 12 bases of the junction unmatched. The germline V gene has CDR1 SQVTM and CDR2 ANQGSEA. The CDR3 here is CSAPPDRWNNQPQHF. The DNA of the CDR3 is TGCAGCGCTCCCCCGGACAGGTGGAACAATCAGCCCCAGCATTTT.

CDR3 sequence (DNA): TGTGCCAGCAGCTCTACAGGGGAGGTCGGCTACACCTTC. Translation: CASSSTGEVGYTF. V gene TRBV7-9 combines with J gene TRBJ1-2; 7 bases align to TRBD1. Germline CDR1 is SEHNR and CDR2 is FQNEAQ (reference sequence). CDR3 size: 13 residues. With V trimmed by 4 bases and J by 8 bases, 7 bases remained unmatched. Drawing the rest from reference TRBV7-9 and TRBJ1-2, the complete variable domain is DTGVSQNPRHKITKRGQNVTFRCDPISEHNRLYWYRQTLGQGPEFLTYFQNEAQLEKSRLLSDRFSAERPKGSFSTLEIQRTEQGDSAMYLCASSSTGEVGYTFGSGTRLTVV.